This T cell receptor beta chain was identified in a study of blood T cell repertoires in COVID-19. Study-level background: COVID-19 samples collected from the United States, Italy and Spain covered acute and convalescent phases. Nucleic acid was either cDNA or gDNA, and it came from T cells, B-cell-depleted T cells, or PBMCs.

V dropped 2 bases and J dropped 4 bases, with 12 bases sitting between them. In germline, CDR1 is SGHTA, CDR2 FQGNSA. The CDR3 is made up of 14 amino acids. This clone occurred a few times. Authors' analysis steps: Estimated nucleated cell counts came from reference gene primer amplification. Produced via immunoSEQ multiplex PCR; TCRdb's table is partial and in-frame only. V, J and clone size derive from that table, while D and trimming were established from the DNA sequence. The sample has roughly 120,000 clones, 83% seen once; the top ten hold about 20%. The source material was peripheral blood. The clonotype originates from a woman aged 60-75 years with acute or convalescent COVID-19. This chain joins TRBV7-2 and TRBJ2-7; D is possibly TRBD2 (6 bases). CDR3 sequence: CASSLSTGEYEQYF. The CDR3 DNA is TGTGCCAGCAGCTTAAGTACGGGGGAATACGAGCAGTACTTC.